One sample yielded the 27 T cell receptor beta chains listed below, sequenced in a study of blood T cell repertoires in COVID-19. Method: immunoSEQ multiplex PCR; TCRdb's copy keeps in-frame clones and lacks some. The table lists 95,000 to 150,000 clones, about four fifths of them singletons. Material for sequencing was peripheral blood. The receptors were gathered from a man in his 60s with acute or convalescent COVID-19.

CDR3 bases: TGTGCCAGCAGCTTTGTCCAAGGAAACACCATATATTTT. This sequence encodes CASSFVQGNTIYF. The V gene is TRBV11-2, the J gene TRBJ1-3, with no clear D. CDR3 length: 13 residues. Trimming removed 3 bases at V and 4 bases at J, with 7 bases between. From germline, CDR1 is SGHAT and CDR2 FQNNGV.

The chain uses TRBV9 and TRBJ2-7, with 7 bases that match TRBD1. Germline CDR1 is SGDLS and CDR2 is YYNGEE. CDR3 length: 15 residues. Trimming cost V 4 bases and J 6 bases; bases outside gene matches: 13. This chain's CDR3 is CASSPNWDSGGEQYF. For the CDR3, the DNA is TGTGCCAGCAGCCCTAACTGGGACAGTGGGGGCGAGCAGTACTTC. Supplemented by reference TRBV9 and TRBJ2-7, the full variable domain reads DSGVTQTPKHLITATGQRVTLRCSPRSGDLSVYWYQQSLDQGLQFLIQYYNGEERAKGNILERFSAQQFPDLHSELNLSSLELGDSALYFCASSPNWDSGGEQYFGPGTRLTVT.

The chain is built from TRBV16 and TRBJ1-5; D perhaps matches TRBD1 (5 bases). The length of the CDR3 is 15 residues. V gave up 4 bases and J gave up 3 bases, with 13 bases separating them. Germline values: CDR1 KGHSY, CDR2 FQNENV. CDR3 bases: TGTGCCAGCAGCCCGAGCGGGGGAATCAATCAGCCCCAGCATTTT. As protein: CASSPSGGINQPQHF.

This sequence joins TRBV18 and TRBJ1-2, with 10 bases lining up with TRBD1. Germline V gene sequence: CDR1 KGHSH, CDR2 LQKENI. The V and J ends lost 0 bases and 6 bases, in that order; junction bases with no gene match: 10. The CDR3 is 17 residues long. The chain's CDR3 is CASSPPGPGQGSHGYTF. DNA for the CDR3: TGTGCCAGCTCACCACCGGGACCGGGACAGGGGTCGCATGGCTACACCTTC.

The CDR3 loop is CASSPGPLSTDTQYF. The CDR3 DNA reads TGTGCCAGCTCACCGGGCCCCCTTAGCACAGATACGCAGTATTTT. The chain joins TRBV18 to TRBJ2-3; D is unresolved. Germline lookup yields CDR1 KGHSH and CDR2 LQKENI. This CDR3 is 15 amino acids long. Trimming took 3 bases from V and 0 from J, leaving 10 bases between them.

The chain carries TRBV18 and TRBJ2-7, with TRBD2 identical over 8 bases. The ends lost 0 bases at V and 6 bases at J; junction bases unmatched: 4. The CDR3 sequence is 14 residues long. Per germline, CDR1 KGHSH and CDR2 LQKENI. CDR3 amino acids: CASSPPAGVAEQYF. CDR3 DNA: TGTGCCAGCTCACCACCAGCGGGAGTAGCCGAGCAGTACTTC.

This chain connects TRBV25-1 to TRBJ2-5; 13 nucleotides line up with TRBD2. CDR3 length: 15 amino acids. CDR1 is MGHDK and CDR2 is SYGVNS in the germline V gene. J lost 5 bases, V lost 4 bases, and 4 bases had no gene match. CDR3 nucleotides: TGTGCCAGCAGTGCCGGACTAGCGGGAGTGGAGACCCAGTACTTC. Translated: CASSAGLAGVETQYF.

The chain is built from TRBV10-3 and TRBJ1-2; tentatively, D is TRBD1 (5 bases). V was pared by 10 bases and J by 7 bases, with 19 bases between. The CDR3 length is 13 residues. Germline V gene sequence: CDR1 ENHRY, CDR2 SYGVKD. CDR3 bases: TGTGCCACGGCGGGACTGGGTATTTCTGGCTACACCTTC. Its translation: CATAGLGISGYTF.

This sequence joins TRBV7-9 and TRBJ2-7; perhaps TRBD1 as D (6 bases). The V gene's germline CDR1 is SEHNR and CDR2 FQNEAQ (reference sequence). The ends were cut back, 4 bases at V and 6 bases at J, with 22 bases in the middle. This CDR3 is built from 16 residues. Here the CDR3 DNA reads TGTGCCAGCAGCTCCACTGGGTTAGGGGGTTCAGGCGAGCAGTACTTC. This gives the protein CASSSTGLGGSGEQYF.

In this sample, this clone turned up a few times. Different DNA sequences within this sample yield the same CDR3. The chain uses TRBV15 and TRBJ1-4, with D perhaps TRBD1 (6 bases). Trimming cost V 0 bases and J 3 bases, with 8 bases left between them. The germline CDR1 and CDR2 sequences are LNHNV and YYDKDF (reference sequence). This CDR3 spans 15 amino acids. Written as DNA, the CDR3 is TGTGCCACCAGCAGAGAGCAGGGGCCTAATGAAAAACTGTTTTTT. Amino acids: CATSREQGPNEKLFF.

This chain joins TRBV7-9 and TRBJ2-7, with D unclear. The germline gives CDR1 SEHNR, CDR2 FQNEAQ (reference sequence). The CDR3 sequence is 13 residues long. V was pared by 1 base and J by 3 bases, with 7 bases between. This CDR3 is CASSLVGVYEQYF. Written as DNA, the CDR3 is TGTGCCAGCAGCTTAGTTGGAGTCTACGAGCAGTACTTC.

V is TRBV5-1 and J is TRBJ1-1, with TRBD1 as a possible D gene (6 bases). Germline values: CDR1 SGHRS, CDR2 YFSETQ. Trimming cost V 0 bases and J 1 base, with 10 bases left between them. The CDR3 consists of 15 residues. CDR3 sequence: CASSLGAGANTEAFF. In DNA, the CDR3 is TGCGCCAGCAGCTTGGGGGCAGGGGCGAACACTGAAGCTTTCTTT.

V gene TRBV7-6 combines with J gene TRBJ2-7, with 11 bases that match TRBD1. This CDR3 spans 15 amino acids. Germline values: CDR1 SGHVS, CDR2 FNYEAQ. Trimming took 3 bases from V and 6 from J; bases not matched to a gene: 7. CDR3 in DNA: TGTGCCAGCAGCTTTGTCCCGGGACAGGGGGGCGAGCAGTACTTC. Translated, it gives CASSFVPGQGGEQYF.

V usage is TRBV19 and J usage is TRBJ1-1; no definite D call. This CDR3 comprises 14 residues. Trimming pared 9 bases from V and 1 base from J, leaving 15 bases between. In germline, CDR1 is LNHDA, CDR2 SQIVND (reference sequence). CDR3 DNA sequence: TGTGCCAGCGGGAAGAGGGAGACGAACACTGAAGCTTTCTTT. Its protein is CASGKRETNTEAFF.

This clone was detected only once. This sequence joins TRBV5-1 and TRBJ2-2, with 8 bases fitting TRBD1. Germline V gene sequence: CDR1 SGHRS, CDR2 YFSETQ. Trimming at V came to 5 bases and at J to 4 bases, leaving 10 bases not matched to a gene. The CDR3 extends over 16 amino acids. This CDR3 reads CASRDSTGVGTGELFF. The CDR3 DNA sequence: TGCGCCAGCAGAGACTCGACAGGGGTTGGCACCGGGGAGCTGTTTTTT.

The chain links TRBV28 to TRBJ2-1; 9 nucleotides agree with TRBD1. J lost 7 bases, V lost 5 bases, and 9 bases had no gene match. CDR1 and CDR2 (germline): MDHEN, SYDVKM. The CDR3 sequence is 15 residues long. As DNA, the CDR3 is TGTGCCAGCAGTCGAGACGCGGGACAGGGTAATGAGCAGTTCTTC. It codes for CASSRDAGQGNEQFF.

This clone came up a few times. This chain joins TRBV5-1 and TRBJ1-2; possible D gene TRBD1, 5 bases. V was cut by 6 bases and J by 8 bases, with 14 bases left in between. CDR3 size: 12 residues. CDR1 and CDR2 from the germline V gene are SGHRS and YFSETQ. The CDR3 DNA reads TGCGCCAGCACTGGGGCCGACCGGGGCTACACCTTC. Encoded protein: CASTGADRGYTF.

In its sample, this clone was seen once. The V call is TRBV27, the J call TRBJ2-7, with 10 bases identical to TRBD1. The CDR3 covers 17 residues. Germline-derived CDR1 and CDR2 are MNHEY and SMNVEV (reference sequence). The ends lost 0 bases at V and 3 bases at J; junction bases unmatched: 8. CDR3 bases: TGTGCCAGCAGTTTATCGGGGAGGGGGACAGGGGTCTACGAGCAGTACTTC. Translation: CASSLSGRGTGVYEQYF.

Concerning this clone itself: A far larger clone lies a single base away; this is likely a read error. This CDR3 is CASSRDSSYEQYF. The CDR3 DNA sequence: TGTGCCAGCAGCCGGGACAGCTCCTACGAGCAGTACTTC. The V and J genes are TRBV11-3 and TRBJ2-7; 7 nucleotides align to TRBD1. Trimming took 5 bases from V and 0 from J; bases not matched to a gene: 1. Germline V lookup: CDR1 SGHNT, CDR2 YENEEA. CDR3 length: 13 residues.

The J gene is TRBJ2-1, the V gene TRBV6-1; a weak D match, TRBD2 (6 bases). The germline V gene encodes CDR1 MNHNS and CDR2 SASEGT. CDR3 length equals 16 residues. V lost 4 bases, J lost 0 bases, and 13 bases lay in between. The chain's CDR3 is CASSAGTPGSYNEQFF. CDR3 in DNA: TGTGCCAGCAGTGCCGGGACTCCGGGCTCCTACAATGAGCAGTTCTTC.

This clone was recorded once. The chain couples TRBV18 to TRBJ2-3, with D possibly TRBD1 on 6 matching bases. V shed 5 bases and J shed 0 bases, with 15 bases lying between them. Germline CDR1 reads KGHSH; CDR2 reads LQKENI. The CDR3 has 16 amino acids. In nucleotides, the CDR3 is TGTGCCAGCTCATGGACAGCAAGTCCTAGCACAGATACGCAGTATTTT. Encoded protein: CASSWTASPSTDTQYF. Full variable domain (outside the CDR3, taken from reference TRBV18 and TRBJ2-3): NAGVMQNPRHLVRRRGQEARLRCSPMKGHSHVYWYRQLPEEGLKFMVYLQKENIIDESGMPKERFSAEFPKEGPSILRIQQVVRGDSAAYFCASSWTASPSTDTQYFGPGTRLTVL.

The rearrangement joins TRBV28 to TRBJ1-1; tentative D call: TRBD1 (5 bases). The length of the CDR3 is 15 residues. In germline, CDR1 is MDHEN, CDR2 SYDVKM. Trimming removed 5 bases at V and 4 bases at J, with 17 bases between. The chain's CDR3 is CASSLWTGGGTEAFF. The CDR3 region has the DNA TGTGCCAGCAGTCTGTGGACCGGCGGGGGCACTGAAGCTTTCTTT.

The sample holds many counts of this clone. This chain links TRBV7-9 with TRBJ1-6, with 7 nucleotides matching TRBD1. In germline, CDR1 is SEHNR, CDR2 FQNEAQ (reference sequence). Trimming at V came to 5 bases and at J to 3 bases, leaving 4 bases not matched to a gene. CDR3 length: 15 residues. CDR3 sequence (DNA): TGTGCCAGCAGCCCGGGACAGAGCTATAATTCACCCCTCCACTTT. This codes for CASSPGQSYNSPLHF.

A word on this clone: The sample carries other DNA sequences with the same CDR3. The rearrangement joins TRBV18 to TRBJ1-1; D not certain. Trimming took 3 bases from V and 4 from J, leaving 9 bases between them. Germline V gene sequence: CDR1 KGHSH, CDR2 LQKENI. The CDR3 covers 13 residues. The CDR3 loop reads CASSPSPGTEAFF. In DNA form, the CDR3 reads TGTGCCAGCTCACCGTCCCCGGGCACTGAAGCTTTCTTT.

This clone was observed a single time. The genes are TRBV30 and TRBJ2-1; 13 bases are shared with TRBD2. Germline values: CDR1 GTSNPN, CDR2 SVGIG (reference sequence). This CDR3 region has 16 residues. Unmatched junction bases numbered 10, after V lost 5 bases and J lost 6 bases. CDR3 DNA: TGTGCCTGGGGAGGACTAGCGGGAGTGGTTGGCAATGAGCAGTTCTTC. Residues: CAWGGLAGVVGNEQFF.

CDR3 region: CASSFQGGTEAFF. The CDR3 nucleotides read TGTGCCAGCAGCTTCCAGGGGGGAACTGAAGCTTTCTTT. J is TRBJ1-1 and V is TRBV7-3; TRBD1 agrees at 7 bases. Unmatched junction bases numbered 3, after V lost 3 bases and J lost 5 bases. This CDR3 has 13 amino acids. Germline V gives CDR1 SGHTA, CDR2 FQGTGA.

V usage is TRBV9 and J usage is TRBJ2-5, with 7 bases matching TRBD2. This CDR3 region has 13 residues. Trimming cost V 0 bases and J 5 bases; bases outside gene matches: 1. Per germline, CDR1 SGDLS and CDR2 YYNGEE. The DNA of the CDR3 is TGTGCCAGCAGCGTAGGGGGAGGGGAGACCCAGTACTTC. Its protein is CASSVGGGETQYF.